A selection of T cell receptor beta chains follows, all from one sample in a study of blood T cells in healthy people across ages. TCRdb redid the calling of the 5' RACE reads with MiXCR, one entry per CDR3 protein. The sample holds about 620,000 distinct CDR3 sequences, 21% seen once. The specimen sequenced was blood. All receptors derive from a man between 65 and 85 years old in good health. Each CDR3 is given with its conserved first and last residue. The D gene is left open where the match is weak. Clone size is shown for a subset of rows, as once, few, many or a class of expanded clone.

D: NA; V: TRBV28; size: NA; J: TRBJ2-3; CDR3: CASSLPGPDTQYF; DNA: TGTGCCAGCAGCCTTCCGGGACCAGATACGCAGTATTTT
D: TRBD2; V: TRBV28; size: NA; J: TRBJ2-1; CDR3: CASYGTSVYNEQFF; DNA: TGTGCCAGCTACGGGACTAGCGTCTACAATGAGCAGTTCTTC
D: TRBD1; V: TRBV20-1; size: few; J: TRBJ2-3; CDR3: CSAPTGDTQYF; DNA: TGCAGTGCTCCGACAGGGGATACGCAGTATTTT
D: NA; V: TRBV2; size: once; J: TRBJ1-2; CDR3: CASSERGSSYGYTF; DNA: TGTGCCAGCAGTGAAAGAGGGAGCTCCTATGGCTACACCTTC
D: TRBD2; V: TRBV3-1; size: NA; J: TRBJ2-7; CDR3: CASRLAGSSYEQYF; DNA: TGTGCCAGCAGACTAGCGGGGAGCTCCTACGAGCAGTACTTC
D: NA; V: TRBV18; size: NA; J: TRBJ1-4; CDR3: CASSTLTADLFTTNEKLFF; DNA: TGTGCCAGCTCAACATTGACAGCCGACCTATTCACAACTAATGAAAAACTGTTTTTT
D: TRBD1; V: TRBV25-1; size: NA; J: TRBJ2-2; CDR3: CASSSQGAHTGEPFF; DNA: TGTGCCAGCAGTTCACAGGGGGCGCACACCGGGGAGCCGTTTTTT
D: TRBD2; V: TRBV20-1; size: few; J: TRBJ2-2; CDR3: CSARSSGRAGELFF; DNA: TGCAGTGCTAGAAGTAGCGGGAGGGCCGGGGAGCTGTTTTTT
D: NA; V: TRBV28; size: NA; J: TRBJ2-5; CDR3: CASSPIGMQETQYF; DNA: TGTGCCAGCAGCCCAATCGGGATGCAAGAGACCCAGTACTTC
D: NA; V: TRBV4-1; size: few; J: TRBJ2-1; CDR3: CASSQGPAGSYNEQFF; DNA: TGCGCCAGCAGCCAAGGCCCAGCGGGCTCCTACAATGAGCAGTTCTTC
D: NA; V: TRBV6-1; size: NA; J: TRBJ2-7; CDR3: CASSEAWTYTYEQYF; DNA: TGTGCCAGCAGTGAAGCCTGGACTTATACCTACGAGCAGTACTTC
D: TRBD1; V: TRBV28; size: NA; J: TRBJ1-1; CDR3: CASLLDRWATEAFF; DNA: TGTGCCAGCCTTTTGGACAGGTGGGCGACTGAAGCTTTCTTT
D: NA; V: TRBV6-5; size: NA; J: TRBJ1-2; CDR3: CASSPRTRYGYTF; DNA: TGTGCCAGCAGCCCAAGGACCCGTTATGGCTACACCTTC
D: NA; V: TRBV20-1; size: NA; J: TRBJ2-2; CDR3: CSAVQGVTGELFF; DNA: TGCAGTGCTGTACAGGGAGTCACCGGGGAGCTGTTTTTT
D: NA; V: TRBV20-1; size: NA; J: TRBJ2-4; CDR3: CSARDPGGSYIQYF; DNA: TGCAGTGCTAGAGATCCCGGGGGAAGTTACATTCAGTACTTC
D: NA; V: TRBV7-2; size: NA; J: TRBJ2-1; CDR3: CASSLVGLRTDEQFF; DNA: TGTGCCAGCAGCTTAGTAGGATTACGTACCGATGAGCAGTTCTTC
D: NA; V: TRBV2; size: few; J: TRBJ2-5; CDR3: CASSEALLSETQYF; DNA: TGTGCCAGCAGTGAAGCGCTACTGTCGGAGACCCAGTACTTC
D: TRBD1; V: TRBV28; size: many; J: TRBJ1-4; CDR3: CASSRPGGASEKLFF; DNA: TGTGCCAGCAGTCGACCAGGGGGCGCTTCTGAAAAACTGTTTTTT